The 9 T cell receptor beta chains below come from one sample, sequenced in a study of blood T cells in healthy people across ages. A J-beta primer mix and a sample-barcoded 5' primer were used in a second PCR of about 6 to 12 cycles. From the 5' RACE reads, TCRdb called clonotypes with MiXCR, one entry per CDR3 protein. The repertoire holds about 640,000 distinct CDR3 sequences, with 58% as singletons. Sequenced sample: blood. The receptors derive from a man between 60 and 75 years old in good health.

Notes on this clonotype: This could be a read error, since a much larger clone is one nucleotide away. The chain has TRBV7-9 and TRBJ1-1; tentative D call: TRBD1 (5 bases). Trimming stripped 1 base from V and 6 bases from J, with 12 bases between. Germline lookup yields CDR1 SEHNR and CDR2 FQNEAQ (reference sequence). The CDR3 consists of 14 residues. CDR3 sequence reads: CASSLGEGLAEAFF. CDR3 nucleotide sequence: TGTGCCAGCAGCTTAGGGGAGGGGTTAGCTGAAGCTTTCTTT.

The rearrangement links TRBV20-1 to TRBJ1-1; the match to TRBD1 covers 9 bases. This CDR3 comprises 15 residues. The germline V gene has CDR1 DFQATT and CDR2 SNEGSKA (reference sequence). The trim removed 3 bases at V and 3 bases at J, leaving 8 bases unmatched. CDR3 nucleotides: TGCAGTGCTAGGTCGGGACAGGGTTTGTACACTGAAGCTTTCTTT. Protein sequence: CSARSGQGLYTEAFF.

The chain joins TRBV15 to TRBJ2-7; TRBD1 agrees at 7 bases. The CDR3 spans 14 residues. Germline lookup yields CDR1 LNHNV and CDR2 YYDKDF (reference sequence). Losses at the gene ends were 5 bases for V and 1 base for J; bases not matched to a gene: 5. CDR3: CATSPRQGSYEQYF. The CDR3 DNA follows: TGTGCCACCAGCCCCCGACAGGGTTCCTACGAGCAGTACTTC.

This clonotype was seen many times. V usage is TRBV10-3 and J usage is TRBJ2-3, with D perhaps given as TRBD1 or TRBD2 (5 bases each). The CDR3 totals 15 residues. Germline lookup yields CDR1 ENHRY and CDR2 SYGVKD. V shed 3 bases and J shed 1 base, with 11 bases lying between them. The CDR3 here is CAISDREGGTDTQYF. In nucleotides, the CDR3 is TGTGCCATCAGTGATCGGGAAGGGGGCACAGATACGCAGTATTTT.

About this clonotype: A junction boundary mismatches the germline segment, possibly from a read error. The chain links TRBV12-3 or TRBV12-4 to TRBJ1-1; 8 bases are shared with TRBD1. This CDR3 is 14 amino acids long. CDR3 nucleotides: TGTGCCGGCAGTACGGACAGGGTAGGGGCTGAAGCTTTCTTT. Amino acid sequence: CAGSTDRVGAEAFF.

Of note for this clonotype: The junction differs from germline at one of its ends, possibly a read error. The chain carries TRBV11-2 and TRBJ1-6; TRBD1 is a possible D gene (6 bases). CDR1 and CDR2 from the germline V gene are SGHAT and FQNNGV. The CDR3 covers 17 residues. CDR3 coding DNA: TGTGCCGGCAGCTTAGCCCCGGAGGGGGTCGGTAATTCACCCCTCCACTTT. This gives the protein CAGSLAPEGVGNSPLHF.

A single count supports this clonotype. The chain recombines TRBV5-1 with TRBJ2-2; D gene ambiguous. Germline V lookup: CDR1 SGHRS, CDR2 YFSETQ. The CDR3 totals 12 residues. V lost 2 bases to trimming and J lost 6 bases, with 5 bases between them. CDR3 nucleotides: TGCGCCAGCAGCTTCGAAGCCGGGGAGCTGTTTTTT. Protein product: CASSFEAGELFF.

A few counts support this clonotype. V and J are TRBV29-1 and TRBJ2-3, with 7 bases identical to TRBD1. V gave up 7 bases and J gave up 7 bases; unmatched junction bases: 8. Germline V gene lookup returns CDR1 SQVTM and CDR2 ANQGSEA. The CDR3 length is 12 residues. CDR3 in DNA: TGCAGCGCTGGGGGACAGACTAATACGCAGTATTTT. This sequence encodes CSAGGQTNTQYF.

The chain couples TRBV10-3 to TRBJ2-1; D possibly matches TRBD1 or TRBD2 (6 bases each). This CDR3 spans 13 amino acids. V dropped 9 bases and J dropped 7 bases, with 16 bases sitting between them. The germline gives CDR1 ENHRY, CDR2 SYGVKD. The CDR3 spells CAMSPGGRNEQFF. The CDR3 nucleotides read TGTGCCATGTCCCCCGGGGGCCGGAATGAGCAGTTCTTC.